One and the same sample provided the 21 T cell receptor beta chains below, sequenced in a study of early T cells in non-severe SARS-CoV-2 infection. TCRdb reprocessed the 5' RACE reads via MiXCR and lists one record per CDR3 protein. The repertoire holds 65,000 to 95,000 distinct CDR3 sequences, 5% seen once, with roughly 7.3% in the top ten. This sample comprised whole blood, obtained at baseline. These TCRs come from an adult who was a healthcare worker with PCR-confirmed SARS-CoV-2 infection or an uninfected control (not recorded which).

This clonotype has more than one count but fewer than ten. V is TRBV4-2 and J is TRBJ1-1, with no clear D. From germline, CDR1 is LGHNA and CDR2 YNFKEQ. The V end was cut by 1 base, the J end by 11 bases, with 23 bases between. CDR3 length equals 16 residues. CDR3 sequence: CASSQAQLPEIARAFF. CDR3 nucleotide sequence: TGTGCCAGCAGCCAAGCCCAGTTGCCCGAGATCGCTAGGGCTTTCTTT.

CDR3 sequence: CASSSNQFFYGYTF. CDR3 DNA: TGTGCCAGCAGTTCGAACCAATTCTTTTATGGCTACACCTTC. The chain employs TRBV6-5 and TRBJ1-2; D is undetermined. Germline loops: CDR1 MNHEY, CDR2 SVGAGI. The CDR3 sequence is 14 residues long. The germline V and J ends were trimmed by 4 bases and 5 bases, with 14 bases remaining between them.

This clonotype was seen only a few times. The chain links TRBV20-1 to TRBJ1-3; no clear D. The V end lost 0 bases, the J end lost 2 bases, and 20 bases lay between the germline ends. Looked up from germline, CDR1 is DFQATT and CDR2 is SNEGSKA (reference sequence). CDR3 length: 18 residues. The CDR3 DNA is TGCAGTGCTAGAGATGGCGGGAACAGCGTAAATGCTGGAAACACCATATATTTT. Translated: CSARDGGNSVNAGNTIYF.

The table lists this clonotype with many counts. The gene calls are TRBV29-1 and TRBJ2-1; D may be TRBD1 or TRBD2 (6 bases each). The CDR3 is made up of 12 amino acids. Germline CDR1 and CDR2: SQVTM and ANQGSEA. V dropped 6 bases and J dropped 4 bases, with 10 bases sitting between them. Written as DNA, the CDR3 is TGCAGCGTGGAGGGGGGTTACAATGAGCAGTTCTTC. Translated, it gives CSVEGGYNEQFF.

This clonotype has a count of ten or more. This chain links TRBV11-3 with TRBJ2-1; 11 bases are shared with TRBD2. CDR3 length: 14 residues. CDR1 is SGHNT and CDR2 is YENEEA in the germline V gene. V lost 5 bases, J lost 7 bases, and 4 bases stayed unmatched. The CDR3 sequence: CASSLLAGVNEQFF. CDR3 sequence (DNA): TGTGCCAGCAGCCTACTAGCGGGAGTAAATGAGCAGTTCTTC.

V usage is TRBV3-1 and J usage is TRBJ2-1; a weak D match, TRBD2 (7 bases). The CDR3 spans 13 residues. Germline V gene lookup returns CDR1 LGHDT and CDR2 YNNKEL (reference sequence). The V and J ends lost 3 bases and 10 bases respectively, with 13 bases between them. The CDR3 loop is CASSQTSGGEQFF. The CDR3 nucleotides read TGTGCCAGCAGCCAGACTTCGGGGGGCGAGCAGTTCTTC.

This clonotype has at least ten counts. V usage is TRBV30 and J usage is TRBJ2-3; tentatively, D is TRBD1 or TRBD2 (6 bases each). CDR1 GTSNPN and CDR2 SVGIG come from the germline V gene (reference sequence). The V and J ends lost 2 bases and 2 bases respectively, with 14 bases between them. This CDR3 is built from 15 residues. In DNA form, the CDR3 reads TGTGCCTGGAGTTTGGGGCGGGGACACACAGATACGCAGTATTTT. Encoded protein: CAWSLGRGHTDTQYF.

This clonotype has just a few counts. This sequence joins TRBV11-2 and TRBJ2-7, with D possibly being TRBD1 (6 bases). The CDR3 is 14 amino acids. Trimming left V 4 bases short and J 5 bases short, with 15 bases between. In germline, CDR1 is SGHAT, CDR2 FQNNGV. The DNA for the CDR3 is TGTGCCAGCAGCTCAGGGGTGAGGGCCCACGAGCAGTACTTC. Translating gives CASSSGVRAHEQYF.

This clonotype turned up a few times. The chain joins TRBV7-8 to TRBJ1-5; a weak D match, TRBD1 (5 bases). Germline CDR1 is SGHVS and CDR2 is FQNEAQ. The CDR3 has 11 amino acids. Trimming pared 5 bases from V and 12 bases from J, leaving 11 bases between. The CDR3 is CASSTTGLQHF. CDR3 coding DNA: TGTGCCAGCAGCACAACAGGCCTCCAGCATTTT.

The CDR3 bases are TGCAGCGTTGAAAAGGAGGAGGTAGAAGCCCCTGGAAACACCATATATTTT. Translated, it gives CSVEKEEVEAPGNTIYF. The chain is built from TRBV29-1 and TRBJ1-3; D is undetermined. V lost 2 bases and J lost 2, with 19 bases in between. CDR1 and CDR2 from the germline V gene are SQVTM and ANQGSEA. CDR3 length equals 17 residues.

This clonotype was observed a handful of times. V and J are TRBV12-3 or TRBV12-4 and TRBJ1-2; the D is unclear. The V end was cut by 5 bases, the J end by 8 bases, with 12 bases between. This CDR3 region has 12 residues. CDR3 in amino acids: CASSGIDPGYTF. As DNA, the CDR3 is TGTGCCAGCAGTGGGATCGATCCAGGCTACACCTTC.

At least ten counts were recorded for this clonotype. The chain combines TRBV30 with TRBJ1-1; D call uncertain. Germline assignment: CDR1 GTSNPN and CDR2 SVGIG (reference sequence). This CDR3 has 13 residues. Trimming removed 5 bases from V and 5 bases from J, with 15 bases in between. The CDR3: CAWCPSPGTEAFF. DNA for the CDR3: TGTGCCTGGTGTCCGTCCCCGGGGACTGAAGCTTTCTTT. The full variable domain, its missing parts supplied by reference TRBV30 and TRBJ1-1, is SQTIHQWPATLVQPVGSPLSLECTVEGTSNPNLYWYRQAAGRGLQLLFYSVGIGQISSEVPQNLSASRPQDRQFILSSKKLLLSDSGFYLCAWCPSPGTEAFFGQGTRLTVV.

This clonotype was recorded a few times. The chain is built from TRBV3-1 and TRBJ2-3; tentatively, D is TRBD2 (6 bases). This CDR3 is 14 amino acids long. CDR1 LGHDT and CDR2 YNNKEL come from the germline V gene (reference sequence). V was trimmed by 7 bases and J by 5 bases, leaving 16 bases between them. Here the CDR3 reads CASTPGLQGDTQYF. The CDR3 nucleotides read TGTGCCAGCACCCCGGGACTCCAAGGAGATACGCAGTATTTT.

In its sample, this clonotype was seen many times. The chain has TRBV20-1 and TRBJ2-5; D gene uncertain. This CDR3 has 14 amino acids. Germline V gives CDR1 DFQATT, CDR2 SNEGSKA (reference sequence). Between the trimmed V and J ends, which lost 3 bases and 5 bases, there was a span of 16 bases. DNA of the CDR3: TGCAGTGCTAGTTTTTACGCCGCCAAGGAGACCCAGTACTTC. Its protein product is CSASFYAAKETQYF.

This clonotype was detected a few times. J is TRBJ2-5 and V is TRBV5-4; a possible D gene is TRBD1 (5 bases). The CDR3 is 14 amino acids. The V end was cut by 7 bases, the J end by 2 bases, with 15 bases between. Germline V CDR1 and CDR2: SGHNT, YYREEE (reference sequence). The CDR3 loop is CASGNGAEQETQYF. CDR3 bases: TGTGCCAGCGGAAATGGGGCAGAACAAGAGACCCAGTACTTC. Based on the CDR3 plus reference TRBV5-4 and TRBJ2-5, the full variable domain is ETGVTQSPTHLIKTRGQQVTLRCSSQSGHNTVSWYQQALGQGPQFIFQYYREEENGRGNFPPRFSGLQFPNYSSELNVNALELDDSALYLCASGNGAEQETQYFGPGTRLLVL.

This clonotype was observed a handful of times. The chain joins TRBV29-1 to TRBJ1-2; TRBD1 matches 8 bases. The trim removed 6 bases at V and 4 bases at J, leaving 1 base unmatched. Germline V lookup: CDR1 SQVTM, CDR2 ANQGSEA. This CDR3 comprises 11 residues. CDR3 bases: TGCAGCGTCGGGACAGGCTATGGCTACACCTTC. Translated: CSVGTGYGYTF.

This clonotype was counted many times. The chain joins TRBV16 to TRBJ1-1; D gene unclear. V was shortened by 0 bases and J by 4 bases, with 9 bases between the two germline ends. CDR1 and CDR2 from the germline V gene are KGHSY and FQNENV. The CDR3 contains 14 residues. CDR3 sequence: CASSQSKVATEAFF. DNA of the CDR3: TGTGCCAGCAGCCAATCAAAGGTGGCCACTGAAGCTTTCTTT.

Only a few counts were recorded for this clonotype. V usage is TRBV27 and J usage is TRBJ2-7; 7 nucleotides match TRBD1. Losses at the gene ends were 6 bases for V and 2 bases for J; bases not matched to a gene: 13. This CDR3 has 16 residues. Germline V gene sequence: CDR1 MNHEY, CDR2 SMNVEV (reference sequence). CDR3: CASRRGWGTEPYEQYF. CDR3 in DNA: TGTGCCAGCAGACGGGGATGGGGGACAGAGCCCTACGAGCAGTACTTC.

This chain uses TRBV10-3 with TRBJ2-2; 9 bases line up with TRBD2. The CDR3 has 13 residues. CDR1 and CDR2 (germline): ENHRY, SYGVKD. Trimming cost V 6 bases and J 4 bases; bases outside gene matches: 0. CDR3 DNA sequence: TGTGCCATCAGGGGACTAGCCACCGGGGAGCTGTTTTTT. This gives the protein CAIRGLATGELFF.

This clonotype was recorded a few times. The J gene is TRBJ1-1, the V gene TRBV29-1; D call uncertain. This CDR3 is built from 10 residues. V was trimmed by 6 bases and J by 2 bases, leaving 4 bases between them. Germline loops: CDR1 SQVTM, CDR2 ANQGSEA. CDR3 nucleotide sequence: TGCAGCGTCGGAAACACTGAAGCTTTCTTT. This codes for CSVGNTEAFF.

This sequence joins TRBV5-6 and TRBJ2-4, with a weak D call TRBD2 (6 bases). V was pared by 2 bases and J by 3 bases, with 15 bases between. The CDR3 extends over 16 amino acids. Looked up from germline, CDR1 is SGHDT and CDR2 is YYEEEE. The CDR3 DNA is TGTGCCAGCAGCTTCGGATCCGGGAGTGGCAAAAACATTCAGTACTTC. This codes for CASSFGSGSGKNIQYF.